The source of this T cell receptor (beta chain) is a study of cytomegalovirus exposure and HLA in healthy donors. A remark on this clone: Its antigen is unidentified.

Study conclusions and caveats: The authors later linked a missense DCLRE1C variant to TCR beta V- and J-gene trimming. Most CMV-associated TCR beta chains were later found to appear HLA-restricted. Some V segments, including TRBV6-2 and TRBV6-3, were excluded as indistinguishable.

From germline, CDR1 is MNHEY and CDR2 SVGAGI. V shed 5 bases, J shed 4 bases, and the junction held 4 bases outside the gene matches. CDR3 length: 14 amino acids. The PCR was carried out with 60 Vbeta primers and 13 Jbeta primers. Repertoires were generated with immunoSEQ multiplex PCR, while TCRdb's copy carries only in-frame clones and drops some. The sample has 100,000 to 150,000 clones, 81% seen once. The clonotype was recovered from a man younger than 35 in good health and CMV-seropositive. Material: PBMCs. The chain recombines TRBV6-5 with TRBJ2-5, with 10 bases fitting TRBD2. CDR3 in amino acids: CASSTGLARETQYF. Here the CDR3 DNA reads TGTGCCAGCAGTACGGGACTAGCGCGAGAGACCCAGTACTTC.